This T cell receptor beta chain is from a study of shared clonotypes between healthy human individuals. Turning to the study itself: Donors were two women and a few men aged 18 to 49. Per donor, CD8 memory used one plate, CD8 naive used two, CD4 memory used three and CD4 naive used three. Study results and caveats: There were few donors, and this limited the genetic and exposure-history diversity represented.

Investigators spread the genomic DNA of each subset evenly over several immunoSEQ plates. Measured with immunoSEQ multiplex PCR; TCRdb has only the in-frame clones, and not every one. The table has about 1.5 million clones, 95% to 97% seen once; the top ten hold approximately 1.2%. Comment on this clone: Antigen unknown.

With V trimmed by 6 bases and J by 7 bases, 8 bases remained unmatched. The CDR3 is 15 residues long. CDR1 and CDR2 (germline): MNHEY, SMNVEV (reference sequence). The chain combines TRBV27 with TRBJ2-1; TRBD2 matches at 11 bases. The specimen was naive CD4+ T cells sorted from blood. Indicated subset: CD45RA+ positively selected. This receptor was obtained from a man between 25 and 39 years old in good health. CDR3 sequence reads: CASSLGLAAWNEQFF. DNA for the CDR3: TGTGCCAGCAGCCTGGGACTAGCGGCTTGGAATGAGCAGTTCTTC.